This T cell receptor (beta chain) emerged from a study of blood T cell repertoires in COVID-19. Background on the study: Both acute and convalescent COVID-19 samples were obtained from the United States, Italy and Spain. PBMCs, B-cell-depleted T cells, or T cells provided the cDNA or gDNA that made up the material.

V dropped 7 bases and J dropped 1 base, with 13 bases sitting between them. This CDR3 has 14 residues. Germline CDR1 and CDR2: LNHDA and SQIVND (reference sequence). In the original processing: Estimation of nucleated cell counts was performed using reference gene primer amplification. The repertoire was sequenced with immunoSEQ multiplex PCR; TCRdb's copy has only in-frame clones and lacks some. Clone size and the V and J calls come from that table; the DNA yielded D and trimming. The table records about 61,000 clones, 91% of them present only once. The sample was peripheral blood. V is TRBV19 and J is TRBJ1-1; the D is unclear. The source is a human donor in a cohort sampled during active COVID-19. CDR3 amino acids: CASIARGKNTEAFF. CDR3 in DNA: TGTGCCAGTATCGCGCGGGGAAAGAACACTGAAGCTTTCTTT.